This T cell receptor beta chain is drawn from a study of T cells in Graves' hyperthyroidism and ophthalmopathy. Study results and caveats: Most thyroid clonotypes with frequency above 0.001 were detected in blood.

Comment on this clonotype: The antigen is undetermined.

If no ophthalmopathy progression occurred within 18 months, Graves' hyperthyroidism was stable. Clinical symptoms, serum thyroxine, TRAb, thyroid ultrasound and orbital computed tomography established diagnosis. Researchers amplified the TCR beta CDR3 regions from RNA transcripts. The TCR CDR3 first-round RT-PCR relied on the HTBI primer set. TCRdb re-derived calls from the multiplex PCR reads in MiXCR, one entry per CDR3 protein. The repertoire has under 550,000 distinct CDR3 sequences, roughly 13% of them found once; the top ten carry 5.3%. The CDR3 has 11 amino acids. CDR1 and CDR2 from the germline V gene are SQVTM and ANQGSEA. Germline trimming cut 7 bases from V and 6 bases from J; bases unmatched to any gene: 3.

The J gene is TRBJ1-1, the V gene TRBV29-1; 9 nucleotides match TRBD1. Sequencing was performed on blood. This clonotype was obtained from a woman aged 18 to 35 with Graves' hyperthyroidism. The CDR3 loop is CSGGQGPEAFF. CDR3 in DNA: TGCAGCGGGGGACAGGGCCCTGAAGCTTTCTTT.